The 24 T cell receptor beta chains listed next were all sequenced from one sample in a study of PD-1 blockade in mismatch repair-deficient tumors. The data were produced by immunoSEQ multiplex PCR, yet TCRdb's version contains in-frame clones alone and is incomplete. The sample holds 120,000 or so clones; approximately 90% are singletons and the top ten take 13%. The sample consisted of peripheral blood, taken 44 weeks after starting pembrolizumab. The receptors come from an adult with mismatch repair-deficient cancer.

The chain couples TRBV11-2 to TRBJ1-4, with 7 bases matching TRBD1. J lost 6 bases, V lost 0 bases, and 4 bases had no gene match. The germline CDR1 and CDR2 sequences are SGHAT and FQNNGV. The CDR3 extends over 15 amino acids. CDR3 region: CASSLEAGGDEKLFF. CDR3 nucleotide sequence: TGTGCCAGCAGCTTAGAGGCAGGGGGAGATGAAAAACTGTTTTTT.

At least ten counts were recorded for this clone. The rearrangement links TRBV9 to TRBJ2-7; 9 positions agree with TRBD1. The J segment lost 5 bases and the V segment lost 3 bases, leaving 9 bases of the junction unmatched. The germline V gene encodes CDR1 SGDLS and CDR2 YYNGEE. CDR3 length: 15 residues. This chain's CDR3 is CASSAPGTGTHEQYF. CDR3 nucleotide sequence: TGTGCCAGCAGCGCTCCCGGGACAGGGACCCACGAGCAGTACTTC.

This clone has a single count. V is TRBV11-2 and J is TRBJ2-1, with no clear D. The CDR3 is made up of 16 amino acids. The V gene lost 2 bases and the J gene lost 2 bases, with 13 bases spanning the gap. CDR1 is SGHAT, CDR2 FQNNGV, per germline. Here the CDR3 reads CASSLYMASAYNEQFF. CDR3 bases: TGTGCCAGCAGCTTATACATGGCGAGCGCCTACAATGAGCAGTTCTTC.

This chain joins TRBV4-1 and TRBJ2-7; D is uncertain. The CDR3 has 14 residues. Trimming stripped 0 bases from V and 0 bases from J, with 6 bases between. CDR1 is MGHRA, CDR2 YSYEKL, per germline. CDR3 coding DNA: TGCGCCAGCAGCCAAGATCCGGCCTCCTACGAGCAGTACTTC. Residues: CASSQDPASYEQYF.

For the CDR3, the DNA is TGTGCCAGCAGTTTACAGGGGTGGGAGACCCAGTACTTC. Amino acids: CASSLQGWETQYF. This chain joins TRBV6-5 and TRBJ2-5; the match to TRBD1 covers 7 bases. The trim removed 4 bases at V and 5 bases at J, leaving 4 bases unmatched. This CDR3 is 13 amino acids long. The germline CDR1 and CDR2 sequences are MNHEY and SVGAGI.

The chain carries TRBV11-2 and TRBJ2-1; D is unresolved. The CDR3 contains 13 residues. In germline, CDR1 is SGHAT, CDR2 FQNNGV. Trimming left V 5 bases short and J 8 bases short, with 13 bases between. CDR3 in DNA: TGTGCCAGCAGCCCGGACCTAAGCGATGAGCAGTTCTTC. Translation gives CASSPDLSDEQFF. The full variable domain, its missing parts supplied by reference TRBV11-2 and TRBJ2-1, is EAGVAQSPRYKIIEKRQSVAFWCNPISGHATLYWYQQILGQGPKLLIQFQNNGVVDDSQLPKDRFSAERLKGVDSTLKIQPAKLEDSAVYLCASSPDLSDEQFFGPGTRLTVL.

This clone was observed a handful of times. The V and J genes are TRBV7-9 and TRBJ2-7; D may be TRBD2 (6 bases). V lost 4 bases and J lost 3, with 10 bases in between. CDR3 length: 13 amino acids. CDR1 is SEHNR, CDR2 FQNEAQ, per germline (reference sequence). The CDR3 DNA sequence: TGTGCCAGCAGCTCGGAGGGGAGCTACGAGCAGTACTTC. This gives the protein CASSSEGSYEQYF.

The chain couples TRBV4-1 to TRBJ2-5; D is uncertain. Germline-derived CDR1 and CDR2 are MGHRA and YSYEKL. Trimming took off 4 bases at V and 2 bases at J, with 8 bases between the two ends. This CDR3 contains 13 residues. This CDR3 is CASSPHRQETQYF. The CDR3 DNA is TGCGCCAGCAGCCCGCATAGACAAGAGACCCAGTACTTC.

V is TRBV2 and J is TRBJ2-7; D is possibly TRBD1 (5 bases). The CDR3 contains 16 residues. The germline V gene has CDR1 SNHLY and CDR2 FYNNEI. The V gene lost 2 bases and the J gene lost 0 bases, with 14 bases spanning the gap. CDR3 in DNA: TGTGCCAGCAGTGAATCTGGGGCGCACCTCTCCTACGAGCAGTACTTC. It translates to CASSESGAHLSYEQYF.

V is TRBV4-3 and J is TRBJ1-1, with 7 positions matching TRBD1. V was pared by 0 bases and J by 9 bases, with 7 bases of the junction left unmatched. CDR3 length: 14 amino acids. Germline CDR1 LGHNA, CDR2 YSLEER. This CDR3 is CASSQDSYRGKAFF. In nucleotides, the CDR3 is TGCGCCAGCAGCCAAGATTCGTACAGGGGCAAAGCTTTCTTT.

This clone was seen only once. The chain carries TRBV7-9 and TRBJ2-3; 11 bases are shared with TRBD2. Unmatched junction bases numbered 7, after V lost 5 bases and J lost 6 bases. Germline assignment: CDR1 SEHNR and CDR2 FQNEAQ (reference sequence). This CDR3 is built from 15 residues. DNA of the CDR3: TGTGCCAGCAGCGAACTAGCGGGAGCGGGGGATACGCAGTATTTT. Residues: CASSELAGAGDTQYF.

The count of this clone is one. This chain joins TRBV19 and TRBJ1-1; TRBD1 agrees at 10 bases. J gave up 4 bases and V 6 bases, and 5 bases lay outside the gene matches. Germline V gene lookup returns CDR1 LNHDA and CDR2 SQIVND (reference sequence). CDR3 length equals 14 residues. The CDR3 DNA is TGTGCCAGTAGCCCGGGACAGGGGTCCACTGAAGCTTTCTTT. It encodes CASSPGQGSTEAFF.

This sequence joins TRBV6-1 and TRBJ1-1; 8 positions match TRBD1. With V trimmed by 10 bases and J by 5 bases, 12 bases remained unmatched. CDR1 and CDR2 from the germline V gene are MNHNS and SASEGT. This CDR3 region has 14 residues. In DNA, the CDR3 is TGTGCCACCCGACAGGGGTTTTCGGAGACTGAAGCTTTCTTT. Amino acids: CATRQGFSETEAFF.

The chain uses TRBV10-2 and TRBJ2-7, with 8 bases identical to TRBD2. Germline V gene data show CDR1 as WSHSY and CDR2 as SAAADI. V was pared by 7 bases and J by 3 bases, with 14 bases of the junction left unmatched. There are 16 residues in the CDR3. In DNA, the CDR3 is TGCGCCAGCATTCCTCTACTAGCGGAGGGGAACTACGAGCAGTACTTC. Its translation: CASIPLLAEGNYEQYF.

The chain carries TRBV27 and TRBJ2-1; 13 bases fit TRBD2. CDR3 size: 17 residues. CDR1 and CDR2 from the germline V gene are MNHEY and SMNVEV (reference sequence). V lost 8 bases to trimming and J lost 1 base; unmatched junction nucleotides: 8. The CDR3 protein is CASLRLAGGPSYNEQFF. As DNA, the CDR3 is TGTGCCAGCCTAAGACTAGCGGGAGGTCCATCCTACAATGAGCAGTTCTTC.

This CDR3 is CASSLGTSGPDTQYF. The CDR3 DNA sequence: TGTGCCAGCAGTCTCGGGACTAGCGGGCCAGATACGCAGTATTTT. The chain has TRBV6-4 and TRBJ2-3, with TRBD2 matching over 12 bases. Germline values: CDR1 MRHNA, CDR2 SNTAGT. The V segment lost 5 bases and the J segment 4 bases; nucleotides outside the gene matches: 4. The CDR3 consists of 15 residues.

V and J are TRBV14 and TRBJ2-5; no clear D gene. This CDR3 has 14 residues. Per the germline V gene, CDR1 is SGHDN and CDR2 is FVKESK. V was pared by 1 base and J by 2 bases, with 8 bases between. CDR3 amino acids: CASSQVAKQETQYF. The CDR3 bases are TGTGCCAGCAGCCAAGTGGCGAAGCAAGAGACCCAGTACTTC.

The chain couples TRBV11-3 to TRBJ2-1; 8 positions agree with TRBD2. V gave up 4 bases and J gave up 4 bases; unmatched junction bases: 9. Germline V CDR1 and CDR2: SGHNT, YENEEA. This CDR3 has 16 residues. The CDR3 loop is CASSSRAGVRYNEQFF. CDR3 nucleotides: TGTGCCAGCAGCTCACGAGCGGGAGTGAGGTACAATGAGCAGTTCTTC.

The rearrangement links TRBV4-2 to TRBJ2-3, with 7 positions matching TRBD1. Germline V gives CDR1 LGHNA, CDR2 YNFKEQ. Unmatched junction bases numbered 9, after V lost 4 bases and J lost 2 bases. The CDR3 covers 16 residues. The CDR3: CASSPESTGITDTQYF. As DNA, the CDR3 is TGTGCCAGCAGCCCCGAGTCGACAGGGATCACAGATACGCAGTATTTT.

The chain has TRBV9 and TRBJ2-7; TRBD1 matches at 9 bases. Looked up from germline, CDR1 is SGDLS and CDR2 is YYNGEE. The CDR3 is 14 amino acids. With 3 bases clipped from V and 5 bases from J, the junction kept 6 bases outside the gene matches. CDR3 amino acids: CASSGGTGYDEQYF. The CDR3 bases are TGTGCCAGCAGCGGGGGGACAGGGTATGACGAGCAGTACTTC.

The gene calls are TRBV11-2 and TRBJ2-7, with D maybe TRBD2 (5 bases). The CDR3 runs 12 residues. CDR1 and CDR2 from the germline V gene are SGHAT and FQNNGV. Between the trimmed V and J ends, which lost 5 bases and 3 bases, there was a span of 8 bases. CDR3 in amino acids: CASSQRDYEQYF. In DNA, the CDR3 is TGTGCCAGCAGCCAACGGGACTACGAGCAGTACTTC.

The V call is TRBV6-5, the J call TRBJ2-5, with unresolved D. Germline CDR1 MNHEY, CDR2 SVGAGI. V was cut by 4 bases and J by 0 bases, with 6 bases left in between. The CDR3 extends over 13 amino acids. For the CDR3, the DNA is TGTGCCAGCAGTTCTAGAGACCAAGAGACCCAGTACTTC. It codes for CASSSRDQETQYF.

This chain connects TRBV19 to TRBJ2-7, with 8 positions matching TRBD1. Germline V gives CDR1 LNHDA, CDR2 SQIVND (reference sequence). This CDR3 region has 14 residues. The V gene end was trimmed by 5 bases and the J gene end by 2 bases; junction bases not matched to a gene: 5. The CDR3 nucleotides read TGTGCCAGTAGTCCCGGGGACAGGACCTACGAGCAGTACTTC. This sequence encodes CASSPGDRTYEQYF. Based on the CDR3 plus reference TRBV19 and TRBJ2-7, the full variable domain is DGGITQSPKYLFRKEGQNVTLSCEQNLNHDAMYWYRQDPGQGLRLIYYSQIVNDFQKGDIAEGYSVSREKKESFPLTVTSAQKNPTAFYLCASSPGDRTYEQYFGPGTRLTVT.

The V gene is TRBV4-2, the J gene TRBJ1-2; 7 bases agree with TRBD1. The trim removed 1 base at V and 2 bases at J, leaving 7 bases unmatched. This CDR3 comprises 16 residues. CDR1 and CDR2 (germline): LGHNA, YNFKEQ. CDR3 residues: CASSQGVGGGNYGYTF. In nucleotides, the CDR3 is TGTGCCAGCAGCCAAGGGGTGGGAGGGGGCAACTATGGCTACACCTTC.